This is a list of T cell receptor beta chains from one sample in a study of cytomegalovirus exposure and HLA in healthy donors. Libraries were prepared by immunoSEQ multiplex PCR; TCRdb keeps only in-frame clonotypes and omits some of them. This table holds around 300,000 clones, roughly 70% found once. Sequenced sample: PBMCs. The receptor set was obtained from a female donor in good health and CMV-seronegative. The CDR3 runs from the conserved cysteine through the conserved F or W. The D gene is left open where the match is weak.

cdr3_aa: CASISRMNTEAFF
v_call: TRBV25-1
j_call: TRBJ1-1
d_call: .

cdr3_aa: CASSLGQGNTEAFF
v_call: TRBV2
j_call: TRBJ1-1
d_call: TRBD1

cdr3_aa: CASSPDRVGAGELFF
v_call: TRBV28
j_call: TRBJ2-2
d_call: TRBD1

cdr3_aa: CAWSAPGSAHNEQFF
v_call: TRBV30
j_call: TRBJ2-1
d_call: .

cdr3_aa: CASRRGGNTGELFF
v_call: TRBV6-1
j_call: TRBJ2-2
d_call: .

cdr3_aa: CASSLLSQGARGEQYF
v_call: TRBV28
j_call: TRBJ2-7
d_call: TRBD1

cdr3_aa: CASSGHRADTQYF
v_call: TRBV6-1
j_call: TRBJ2-3
d_call: .

cdr3_aa: CASSFGTGGDIQYF
v_call: TRBV5-1
j_call: TRBJ2-4
d_call: TRBD1

cdr3_aa: CASRGLAGTDTQYF
v_call: TRBV27
j_call: TRBJ2-3
d_call: TRBD2

cdr3_aa: CASSLWPTGIQETQYF
v_call: TRBV11-3
j_call: TRBJ2-5
d_call: .

cdr3_aa: CASSPGQGTDTQYF
v_call: TRBV5-6
j_call: TRBJ2-3
d_call: TRBD1

cdr3_aa: CASSLEGRVFGNTIYF
v_call: TRBV5-1
j_call: TRBJ1-3
d_call: .

cdr3_aa: CASSQRNVLAGKHDNEQFF
v_call: TRBV4-1
j_call: TRBJ2-1
d_call: TRBD2

cdr3_aa: CASSLLAGGQGKNEQFF
v_call: TRBV28
j_call: TRBJ2-1
d_call: TRBD1

cdr3_aa: CASRNTGGGELFF
v_call: TRBV19
j_call: TRBJ2-2
d_call: TRBD2

cdr3_aa: CASSPSLAGELFF
v_call: TRBV11-3
j_call: TRBJ2-2
d_call: .

cdr3_aa: CASSFSSGLAFF
v_call: TRBV28
j_call: TRBJ1-1
d_call: .

cdr3_aa: CASSRTSGGSDTGELFF
v_call: TRBV19
j_call: TRBJ2-2
d_call: TRBD2

cdr3_aa: CASSLVAGNNQPQHF
v_call: TRBV5-1
j_call: TRBJ1-5
d_call: .

cdr3_aa: CASSVEDRGEQFF
v_call: TRBV9
j_call: TRBJ2-1
d_call: .

cdr3_aa: CASSEDRGTNEKLFF
v_call: TRBV2
j_call: TRBJ1-4
d_call: TRBD1

cdr3_aa: CASTLPQGVQETQYF
v_call: TRBV2
j_call: TRBJ2-5
d_call: .

cdr3_aa: CASSPRLAGDAEQFF
v_call: TRBV5-1
j_call: TRBJ2-1
d_call: TRBD2

cdr3_aa: CASSPLENNEQFF
v_call: TRBV7-9
j_call: TRBJ2-1
d_call: .

cdr3_aa: CAISETASSGANVLTF
v_call: TRBV10-3
j_call: TRBJ2-6
d_call: .

cdr3_aa: CASSARLVSNEQFF
v_call: TRBV7-2
j_call: TRBJ2-1
d_call: .

cdr3_aa: CASSLRGLAGGGTYEQYF
v_call: TRBV5-5
j_call: TRBJ2-7
d_call: TRBD2

cdr3_aa: CASSRGNEQFF
v_call: TRBV27
j_call: TRBJ2-1
d_call: .

cdr3_aa: CASSLASAYEQYF
v_call: TRBV11-3
j_call: TRBJ2-7
d_call: .

cdr3_aa: CASSERTGASRPQHF
v_call: TRBV6-1
j_call: TRBJ1-5
d_call: .

cdr3_aa: CASSMRYGEARTQYF
v_call: TRBV19
j_call: TRBJ2-5
d_call: .

cdr3_aa: CALRTPINTEAFF
v_call: TRBV6-1
j_call: TRBJ1-1
d_call: .

cdr3_aa: CASSFSGRISYNEQFF
v_call: TRBV7-9
j_call: TRBJ2-1
d_call: TRBD2

cdr3_aa: CASSWTGMNTEAFF
v_call: TRBV11-3
j_call: TRBJ1-1
d_call: TRBD1

cdr3_aa: CASSSDRYTEAFF
v_call: TRBV6-6
j_call: TRBJ1-1
d_call: .

cdr3_aa: CASSLGASQETQYF
v_call: TRBV5-1
j_call: TRBJ2-5
d_call: .

cdr3_aa: CASSLESRVSDEQFF
v_call: TRBV5-1
j_call: TRBJ2-1
d_call: .

cdr3_aa: CASSPGPQGFNEQFF
v_call: TRBV9
j_call: TRBJ2-1
d_call: .

cdr3_aa: CASSARSATNEKLFF
v_call: TRBV6-5
j_call: TRBJ1-4
d_call: .

cdr3_aa: CATSSTGLAQNTGELFF
v_call: TRBV15
j_call: TRBJ2-2
d_call: TRBD2

cdr3_aa: CASSPPGQEFIRTSGGDTQYF
v_call: TRBV18
j_call: TRBJ2-3
d_call: TRBD2

cdr3_aa: CASSRTSGAADSYEQYF
v_call: TRBV5-8
j_call: TRBJ2-7
d_call: TRBD2

cdr3_aa: CATSRGTDGYTF
v_call: TRBV15
j_call: TRBJ1-2
d_call: .

cdr3_aa: CASSPGFGLSYEQYF
v_call: TRBV7-2
j_call: TRBJ2-7
d_call: .

cdr3_aa: CASSWGQTAEETQYF
v_call: TRBV5-6
j_call: TRBJ2-5
d_call: TRBD1

cdr3_aa: CASSFSTVPEKLFF
v_call: TRBV7-9
j_call: TRBJ1-4
d_call: .

cdr3_aa: CASSDHSGSSYEQYF
v_call: TRBV27
j_call: TRBJ2-7
d_call: TRBD2